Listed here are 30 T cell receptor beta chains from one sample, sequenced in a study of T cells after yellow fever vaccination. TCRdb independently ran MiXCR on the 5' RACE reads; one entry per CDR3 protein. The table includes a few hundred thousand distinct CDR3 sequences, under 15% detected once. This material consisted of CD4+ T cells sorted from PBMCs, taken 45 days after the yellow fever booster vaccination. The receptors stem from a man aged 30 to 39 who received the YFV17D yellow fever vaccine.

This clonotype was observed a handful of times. The CDR3 DNA reads as TGCAGCTTTCGAAGCGGCACTGAAGCTTTCTTT. This encodes CSFRSGTEAFF. The chain has TRBV29-1 and TRBJ1-1; D gene unclear. From germline, CDR1 is SQVTM and CDR2 ANQGSEA. The CDR3 loop spans 11 amino acids. With 8 bases removed from V and 4 bases from J, the gap between germline ends came to 11 bases.

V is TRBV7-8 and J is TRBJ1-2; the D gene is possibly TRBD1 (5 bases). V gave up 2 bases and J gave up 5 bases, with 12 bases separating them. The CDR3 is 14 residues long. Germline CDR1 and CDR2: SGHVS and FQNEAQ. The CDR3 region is CASSLSRGGYGYTF. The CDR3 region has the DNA TGTGCCAGCAGCTTATCCCGGGGCGGGTATGGCTACACCTTC.

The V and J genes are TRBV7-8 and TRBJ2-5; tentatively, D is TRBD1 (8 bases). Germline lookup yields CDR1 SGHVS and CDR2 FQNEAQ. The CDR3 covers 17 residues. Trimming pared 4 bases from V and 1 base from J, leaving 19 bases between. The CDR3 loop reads CASSSRGGTGAQETQYF. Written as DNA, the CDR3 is TGTGCCAGCAGCTCGAGGGGGGGGACAGGAGCCCAAGAGACCCAGTACTTC.

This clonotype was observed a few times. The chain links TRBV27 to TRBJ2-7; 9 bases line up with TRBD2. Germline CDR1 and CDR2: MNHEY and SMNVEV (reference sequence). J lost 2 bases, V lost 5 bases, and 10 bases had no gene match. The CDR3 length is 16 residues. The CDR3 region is CASSTSYSGRAYEQYF. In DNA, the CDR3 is TGTGCCAGCAGTACGTCCTATAGCGGGAGAGCCTACGAGCAGTACTTC.

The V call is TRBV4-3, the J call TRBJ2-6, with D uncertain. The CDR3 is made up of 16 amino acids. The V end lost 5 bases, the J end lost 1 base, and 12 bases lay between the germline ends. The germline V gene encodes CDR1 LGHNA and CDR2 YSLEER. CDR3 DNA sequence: TGCGCCAGCAGCGCAAATATGGATTCTGGGGCCAACGTCCTGACTTTC. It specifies CASSANMDSGANVLTF.

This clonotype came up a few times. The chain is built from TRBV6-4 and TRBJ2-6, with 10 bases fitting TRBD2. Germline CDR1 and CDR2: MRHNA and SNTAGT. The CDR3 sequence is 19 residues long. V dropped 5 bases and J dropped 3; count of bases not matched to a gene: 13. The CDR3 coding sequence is TGTGCCAGCAGTCCAATTTCTAGCGGGAGAGTTGGTGGGGCCAACGTCCTGACTTTC. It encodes CASSPISSGRVGGANVLTF.

In nucleotides, the CDR3 is TGTGCCAGCAGACGGGACTTCGAGCAGTTCTTC. Protein product: CASRRDFEQFF. The genes are TRBV12-3 or TRBV12-4 and TRBJ2-1; D might be TRBD2 (6 bases). The CDR3 is made up of 11 amino acids. V was cut by 6 bases and J by 10 bases, with 10 bases left in between.

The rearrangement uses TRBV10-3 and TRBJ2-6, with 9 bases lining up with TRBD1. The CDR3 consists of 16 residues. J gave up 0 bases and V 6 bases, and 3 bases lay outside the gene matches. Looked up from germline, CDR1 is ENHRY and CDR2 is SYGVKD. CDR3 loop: CAISGTGSSGANVLTF. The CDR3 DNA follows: TGTGCCATCAGCGGGACAGGGAGCTCTGGGGCCAACGTCCTGACTTTC.

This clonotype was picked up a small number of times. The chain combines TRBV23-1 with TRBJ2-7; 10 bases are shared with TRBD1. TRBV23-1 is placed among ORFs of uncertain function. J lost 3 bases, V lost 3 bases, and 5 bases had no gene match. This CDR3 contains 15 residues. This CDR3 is CASSQGRTGGYEQYF. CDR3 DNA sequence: TGCGCCAGCAGTCAGGGTAGGACAGGGGGCTACGAGCAGTACTTC.

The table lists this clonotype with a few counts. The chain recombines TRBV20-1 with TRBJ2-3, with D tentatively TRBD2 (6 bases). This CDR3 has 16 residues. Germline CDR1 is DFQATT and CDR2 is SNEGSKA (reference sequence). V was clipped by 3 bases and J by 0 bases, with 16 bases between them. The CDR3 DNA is TGCAGTGCTAGGACGGAGGGCCGCGGTAGCACAGATACGCAGTATTTT. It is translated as CSARTEGRGSTDTQYF.

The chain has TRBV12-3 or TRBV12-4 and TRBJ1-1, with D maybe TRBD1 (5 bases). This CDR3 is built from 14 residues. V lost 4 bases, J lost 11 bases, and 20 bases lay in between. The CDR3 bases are TGTGCCAGCAGTTCATCCGGGACCCCATTGAGCGCTTTCTTT. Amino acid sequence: CASSSSGTPLSAFF.

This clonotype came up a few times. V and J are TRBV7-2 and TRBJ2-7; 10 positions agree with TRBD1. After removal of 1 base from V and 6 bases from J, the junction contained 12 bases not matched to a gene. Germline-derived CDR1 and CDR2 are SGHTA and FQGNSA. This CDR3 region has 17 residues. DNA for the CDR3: TGTGCCAGCAGCTTAGGGATACGACAGGGGGCTTTTTCCGAGCAGTACTTC. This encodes CASSLGIRQGAFSEQYF.

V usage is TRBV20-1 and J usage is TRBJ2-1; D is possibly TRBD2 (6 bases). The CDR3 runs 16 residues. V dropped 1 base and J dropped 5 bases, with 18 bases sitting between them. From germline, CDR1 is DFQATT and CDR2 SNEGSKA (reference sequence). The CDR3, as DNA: TGCAGTGCTAGAGGGGCTAGCGAAGGGGCTAACAATGAGCAGTTCTTC. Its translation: CSARGASEGANNEQFF.

CDR3 loop: CASSLFRGDEQYF. The CDR3 DNA reads as TGTGCCAGCAGTTTATTTCGGGGTGACGAGCAGTACTTC. The chain carries TRBV12-3 or TRBV12-4 and TRBJ2-7; D is possibly TRBD2 (5 bases). V lost 2 bases to trimming and J lost 5 bases, with 10 bases between them. The CDR3 has 13 amino acids.

CDR3 protein: CSDTGKSTDTQYF. Written as DNA, the CDR3 is TGCAGTGATACTGGGAAAAGCACAGATACGCAGTATTTT. The V call is TRBV20-1, the J call TRBJ2-3; D is unclear. V shed 7 bases and J shed 0 bases, with 11 bases lying between them. Germline loops: CDR1 DFQATT, CDR2 SNEGSKA (reference sequence). The length of the CDR3 is 13 residues.

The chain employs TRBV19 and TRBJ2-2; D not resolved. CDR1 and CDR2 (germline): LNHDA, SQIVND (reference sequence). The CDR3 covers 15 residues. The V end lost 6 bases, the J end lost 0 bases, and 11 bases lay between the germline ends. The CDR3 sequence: CASRWLGTNTGELFF. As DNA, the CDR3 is TGTGCCAGTAGATGGCTCGGAACGAACACCGGGGAGCTGTTTTTT.

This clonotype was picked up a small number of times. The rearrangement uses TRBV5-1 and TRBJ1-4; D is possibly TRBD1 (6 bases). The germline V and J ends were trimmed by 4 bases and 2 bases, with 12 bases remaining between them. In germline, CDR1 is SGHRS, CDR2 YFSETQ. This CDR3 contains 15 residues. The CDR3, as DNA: TGCGCCAGCAGCGACATGGGGGCGACTAATGAAAAACTGTTTTTT. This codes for CASSDMGATNEKLFF.

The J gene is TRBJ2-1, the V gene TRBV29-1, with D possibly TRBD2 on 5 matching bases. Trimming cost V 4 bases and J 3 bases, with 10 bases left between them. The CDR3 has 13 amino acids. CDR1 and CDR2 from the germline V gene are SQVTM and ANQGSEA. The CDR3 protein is CSVAGVLYNEQFF. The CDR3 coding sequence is TGCAGCGTTGCCGGGGTGCTCTACAATGAGCAGTTCTTC.

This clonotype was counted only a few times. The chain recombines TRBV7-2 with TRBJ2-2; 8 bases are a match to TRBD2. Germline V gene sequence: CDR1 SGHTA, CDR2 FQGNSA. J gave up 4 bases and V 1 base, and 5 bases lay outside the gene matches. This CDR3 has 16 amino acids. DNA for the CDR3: TGTGCCAGCAGCTTAGGGGGACTAGGAGGCACCGGGGAGCTGTTTTTT. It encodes CASSLGGLGGTGELFF. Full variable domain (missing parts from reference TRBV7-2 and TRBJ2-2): GAGVSQSPSNKVTEKGKDVELRCDPISGHTALYWYRQSLGQGLEFLIYFQGNSAPDKSGLPSDRFSAERTGGSVSTLTIQRTQQEDSAVYLCASSLGGLGGTGELFFGEGSRLTVL.

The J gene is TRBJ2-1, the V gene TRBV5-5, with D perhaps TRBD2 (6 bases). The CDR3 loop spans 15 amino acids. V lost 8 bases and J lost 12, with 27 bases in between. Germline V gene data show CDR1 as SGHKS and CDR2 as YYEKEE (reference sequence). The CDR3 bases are TGTGCCAGGAGCCTGGGGCTACTCTCGGGAGTTGCGCAGTTCTTC. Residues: CARSLGLLSGVAQFF.

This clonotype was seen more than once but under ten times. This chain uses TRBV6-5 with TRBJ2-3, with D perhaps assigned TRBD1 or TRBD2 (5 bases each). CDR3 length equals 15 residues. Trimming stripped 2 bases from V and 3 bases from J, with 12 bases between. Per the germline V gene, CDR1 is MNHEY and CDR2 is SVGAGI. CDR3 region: CASSYRDPGTDTQYF. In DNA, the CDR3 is TGTGCCAGCAGTTACCGGGACCCCGGGACAGATACGCAGTATTTT.

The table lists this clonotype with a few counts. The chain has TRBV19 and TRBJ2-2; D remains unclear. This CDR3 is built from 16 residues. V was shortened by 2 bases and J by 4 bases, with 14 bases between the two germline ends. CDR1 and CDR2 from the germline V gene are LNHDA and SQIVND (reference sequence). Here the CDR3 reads CASSISGAFGTGELFF. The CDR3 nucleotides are TGTGCCAGTAGTATATCAGGTGCCTTTGGCACCGGGGAGCTGTTTTTT. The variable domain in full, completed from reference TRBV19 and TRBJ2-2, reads DGGITQSPKYLFRKEGQNVTLSCEQNLNHDAMYWYRQDPGQGLRLIYYSQIVNDFQKGDIAEGYSVSREKKESFPLTVTSAQKNPTAFYLCASSISGAFGTGELFFGEGSRLTVL.

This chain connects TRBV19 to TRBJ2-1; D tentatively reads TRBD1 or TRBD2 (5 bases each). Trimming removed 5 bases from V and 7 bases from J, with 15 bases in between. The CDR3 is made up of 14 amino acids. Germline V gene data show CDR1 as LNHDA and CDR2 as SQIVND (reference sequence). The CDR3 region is CASSHLGTSNEQFF. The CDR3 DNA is TGTGCCAGTAGTCATCTTGGGACCTCTAATGAGCAGTTCTTC.

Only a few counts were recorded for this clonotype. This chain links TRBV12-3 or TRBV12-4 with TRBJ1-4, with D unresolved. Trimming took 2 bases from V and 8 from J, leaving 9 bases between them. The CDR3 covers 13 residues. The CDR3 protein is CASSLNQREKLFF. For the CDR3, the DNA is TGTGCCAGCAGTTTAAATCAGCGGGAAAAACTGTTTTTT.

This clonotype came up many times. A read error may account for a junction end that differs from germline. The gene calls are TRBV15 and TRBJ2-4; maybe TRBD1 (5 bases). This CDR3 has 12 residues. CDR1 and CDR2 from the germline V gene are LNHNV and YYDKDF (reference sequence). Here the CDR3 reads CATSRDRWTRNF. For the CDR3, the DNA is TGTGCCACCAGCAGAGATCGCTGGACACGGAACTTC.

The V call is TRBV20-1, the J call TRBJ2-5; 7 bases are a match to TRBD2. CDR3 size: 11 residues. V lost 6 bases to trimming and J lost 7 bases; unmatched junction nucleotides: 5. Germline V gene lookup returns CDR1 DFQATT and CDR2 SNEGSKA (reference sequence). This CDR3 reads CSARLAGTQYF. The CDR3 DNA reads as TGCAGTGCCCGACTAGCCGGGACCCAGTACTTC.

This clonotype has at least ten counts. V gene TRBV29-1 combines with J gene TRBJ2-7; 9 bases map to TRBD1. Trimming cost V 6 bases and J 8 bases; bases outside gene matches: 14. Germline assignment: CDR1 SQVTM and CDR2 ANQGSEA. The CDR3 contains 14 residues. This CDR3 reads CSVARDRAPDKQYF. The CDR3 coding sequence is TGCAGCGTGGCCCGGGACAGGGCACCCGATAAGCAGTACTTC.

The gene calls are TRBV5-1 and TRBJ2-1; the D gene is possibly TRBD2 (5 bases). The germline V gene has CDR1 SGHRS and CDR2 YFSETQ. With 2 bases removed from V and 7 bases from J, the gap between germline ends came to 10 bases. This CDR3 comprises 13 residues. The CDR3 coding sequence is TGCGCCAGCAGCTTTGGCGAGGGAAATGAGCAGTTCTTC. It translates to CASSFGEGNEQFF.

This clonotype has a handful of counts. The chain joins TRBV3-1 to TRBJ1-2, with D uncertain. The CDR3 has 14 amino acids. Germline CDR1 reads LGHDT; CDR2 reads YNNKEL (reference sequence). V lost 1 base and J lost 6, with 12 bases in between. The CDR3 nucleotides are TGTGCCAGCAGCCAAGGAGACTTCTCGGATGGCTACACCTTC. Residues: CASSQGDFSDGYTF.

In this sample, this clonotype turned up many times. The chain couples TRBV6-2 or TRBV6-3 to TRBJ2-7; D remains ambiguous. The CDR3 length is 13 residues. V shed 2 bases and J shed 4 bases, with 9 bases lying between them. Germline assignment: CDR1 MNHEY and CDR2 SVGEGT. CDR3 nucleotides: TGTGCCAGCAGTTACGGGCCGATTTACGAGCAGTACTTC. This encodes CASSYGPIYEQYF.